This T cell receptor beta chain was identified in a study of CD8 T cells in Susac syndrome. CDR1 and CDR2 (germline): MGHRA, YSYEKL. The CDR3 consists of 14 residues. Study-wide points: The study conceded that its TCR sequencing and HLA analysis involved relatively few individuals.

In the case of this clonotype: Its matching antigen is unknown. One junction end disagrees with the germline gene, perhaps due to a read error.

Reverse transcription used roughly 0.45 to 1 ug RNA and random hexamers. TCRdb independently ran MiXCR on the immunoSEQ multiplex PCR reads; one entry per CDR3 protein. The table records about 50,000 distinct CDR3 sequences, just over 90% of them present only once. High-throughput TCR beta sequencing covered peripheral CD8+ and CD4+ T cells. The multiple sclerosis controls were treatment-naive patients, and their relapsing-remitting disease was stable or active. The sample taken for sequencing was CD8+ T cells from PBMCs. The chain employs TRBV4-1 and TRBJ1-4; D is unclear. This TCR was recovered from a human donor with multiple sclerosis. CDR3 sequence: CASSPIQGGEKLSF. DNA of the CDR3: TGCGCCAGCAGCCCTATCCAAGGTGGCGAAAAACTGTCTTTT.